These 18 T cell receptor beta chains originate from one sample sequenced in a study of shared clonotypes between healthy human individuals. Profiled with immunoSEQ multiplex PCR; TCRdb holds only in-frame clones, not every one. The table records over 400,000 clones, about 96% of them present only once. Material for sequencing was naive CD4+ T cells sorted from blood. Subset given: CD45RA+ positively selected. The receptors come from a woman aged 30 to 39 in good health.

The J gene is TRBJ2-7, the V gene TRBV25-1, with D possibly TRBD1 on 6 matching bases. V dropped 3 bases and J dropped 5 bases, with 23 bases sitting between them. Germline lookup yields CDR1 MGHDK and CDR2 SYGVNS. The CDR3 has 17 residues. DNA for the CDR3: TGTGCCAGCAGTGACAAGACAGGTCGGTCGAATTACCACGAGCAGTACTTC. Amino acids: CASSDKTGRSNYHEQYF.

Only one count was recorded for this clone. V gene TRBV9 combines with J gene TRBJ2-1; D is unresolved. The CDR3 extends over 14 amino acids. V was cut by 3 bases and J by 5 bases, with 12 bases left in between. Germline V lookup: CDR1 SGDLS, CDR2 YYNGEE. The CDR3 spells CASSAEDKNNEQFF. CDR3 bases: TGTGCCAGCAGCGCAGAAGACAAGAACAATGAGCAGTTCTTC.

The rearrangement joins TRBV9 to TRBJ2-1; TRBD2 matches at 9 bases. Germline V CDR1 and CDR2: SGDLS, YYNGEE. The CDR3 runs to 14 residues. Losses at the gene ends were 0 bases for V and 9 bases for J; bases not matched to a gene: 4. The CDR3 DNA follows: TGTGCCAGCAGCGTAGGCGGGAGGGTGCTTGAGCAGTTCTTC. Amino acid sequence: CASSVGGRVLEQFF.

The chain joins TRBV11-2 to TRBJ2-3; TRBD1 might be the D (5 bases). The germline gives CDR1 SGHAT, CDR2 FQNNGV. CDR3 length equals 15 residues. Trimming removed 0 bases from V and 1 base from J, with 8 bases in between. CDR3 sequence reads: CASSLDQGGTDTQYF. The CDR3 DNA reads TGTGCCAGCAGCTTAGACCAGGGCGGCACAGATACGCAGTATTTT.

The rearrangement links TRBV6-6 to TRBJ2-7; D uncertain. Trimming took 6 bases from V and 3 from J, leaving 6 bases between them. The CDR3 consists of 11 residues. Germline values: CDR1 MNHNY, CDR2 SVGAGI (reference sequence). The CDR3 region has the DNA TGTGCCAGCAGGAATGACTACGAGCAGTACTTC. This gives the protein CASRNDYEQYF.

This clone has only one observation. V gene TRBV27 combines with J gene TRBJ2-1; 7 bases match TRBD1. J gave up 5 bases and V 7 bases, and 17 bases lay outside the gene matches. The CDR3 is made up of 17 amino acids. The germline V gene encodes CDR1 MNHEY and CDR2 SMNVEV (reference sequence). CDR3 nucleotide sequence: TGTGCCAGCACCATGGAAGCCTCGGGACAGCACAACAATGAGCAGTTCTTC. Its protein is CASTMEASGQHNNEQFF.

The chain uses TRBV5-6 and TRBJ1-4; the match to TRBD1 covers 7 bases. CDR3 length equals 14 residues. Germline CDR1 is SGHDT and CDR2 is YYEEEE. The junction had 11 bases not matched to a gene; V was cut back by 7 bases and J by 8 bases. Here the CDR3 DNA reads TGTGCCAGCGCCGCGGACAGGAGAGACGAAAAACTGTTTTTT. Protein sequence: CASAADRRDEKLFF.

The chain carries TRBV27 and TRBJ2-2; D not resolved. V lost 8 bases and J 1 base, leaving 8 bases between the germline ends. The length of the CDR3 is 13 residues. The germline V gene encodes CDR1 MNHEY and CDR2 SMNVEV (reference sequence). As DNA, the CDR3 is TGTGCCAGCCGGGCATGGAACACCGGGGAGCTGTTTTTT. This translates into CASRAWNTGELFF.

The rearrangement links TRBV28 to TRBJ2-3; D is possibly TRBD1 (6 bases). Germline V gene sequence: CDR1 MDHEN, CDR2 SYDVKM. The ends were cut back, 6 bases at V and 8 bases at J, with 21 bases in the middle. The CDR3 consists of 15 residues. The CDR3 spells CASSVTGARGTTQYF. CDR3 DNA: TGTGCCAGCAGCGTAACCGGGGCCAGGGGCACTACGCAGTATTTT.

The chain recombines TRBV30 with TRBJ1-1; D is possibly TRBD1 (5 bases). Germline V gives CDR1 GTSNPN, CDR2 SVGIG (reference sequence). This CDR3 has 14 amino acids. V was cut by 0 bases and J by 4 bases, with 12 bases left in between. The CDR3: CAWSVLGVATEAFF. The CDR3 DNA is TGTGCCTGGAGTGTTTTAGGGGTTGCCACTGAAGCTTTCTTT.

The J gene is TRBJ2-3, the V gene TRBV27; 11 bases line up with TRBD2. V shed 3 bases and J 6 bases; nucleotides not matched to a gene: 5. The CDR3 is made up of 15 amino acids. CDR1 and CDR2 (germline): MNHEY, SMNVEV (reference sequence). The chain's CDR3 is CASSFLAGGGDTQYF. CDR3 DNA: TGTGCCAGCAGTTTCCTAGCGGGAGGTGGTGATACGCAGTATTTT.

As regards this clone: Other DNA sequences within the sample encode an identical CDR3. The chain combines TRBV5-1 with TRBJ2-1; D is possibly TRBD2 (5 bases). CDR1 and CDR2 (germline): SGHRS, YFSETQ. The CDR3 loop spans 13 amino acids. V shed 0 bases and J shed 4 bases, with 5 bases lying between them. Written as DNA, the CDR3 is TGCGCCAGCAGCTTGGGAGGGTACAATGAGCAGTTCTTC. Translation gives CASSLGGYNEQFF.

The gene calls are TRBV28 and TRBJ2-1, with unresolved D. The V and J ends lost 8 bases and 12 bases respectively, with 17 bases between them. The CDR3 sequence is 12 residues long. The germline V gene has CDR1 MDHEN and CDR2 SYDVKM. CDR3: CASRSPSHGQFF. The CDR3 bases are TGTGCCAGCCGGTCCCCTTCGCATGGGCAGTTCTTC. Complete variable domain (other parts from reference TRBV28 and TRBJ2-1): DVKVTQSSRYLVKRTGEKVFLECVQDMDHENMFWYRQDPGLGLRLIYFSYDVKMKEKGDIPEGYSVSREKKERFSLILESASTNQTSMYLCASRSPSHGQFFGPGTRLTVL.

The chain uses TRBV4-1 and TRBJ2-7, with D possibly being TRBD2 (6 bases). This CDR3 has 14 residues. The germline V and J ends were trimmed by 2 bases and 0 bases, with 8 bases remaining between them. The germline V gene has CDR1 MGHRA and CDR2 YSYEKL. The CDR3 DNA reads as TGCGCCAGCAGCCAACTAGCGAGCTCCTACGAGCAGTACTTC. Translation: CASSQLASSYEQYF.

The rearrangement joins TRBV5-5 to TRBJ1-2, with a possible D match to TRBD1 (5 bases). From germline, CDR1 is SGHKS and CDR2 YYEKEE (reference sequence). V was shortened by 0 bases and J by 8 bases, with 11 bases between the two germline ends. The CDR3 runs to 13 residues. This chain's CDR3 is CASSLEAGLGYTF. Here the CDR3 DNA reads TGTGCCAGCAGCTTGGAGGCAGGGCTCGGCTACACCTTC.

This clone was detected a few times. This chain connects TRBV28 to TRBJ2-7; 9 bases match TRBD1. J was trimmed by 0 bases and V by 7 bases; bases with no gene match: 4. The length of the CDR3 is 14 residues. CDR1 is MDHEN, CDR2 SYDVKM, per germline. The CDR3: CASIQGASSYEQYF. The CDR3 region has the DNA TGTGCCAGCATACAGGGGGCCAGCTCCTACGAGCAGTACTTC.

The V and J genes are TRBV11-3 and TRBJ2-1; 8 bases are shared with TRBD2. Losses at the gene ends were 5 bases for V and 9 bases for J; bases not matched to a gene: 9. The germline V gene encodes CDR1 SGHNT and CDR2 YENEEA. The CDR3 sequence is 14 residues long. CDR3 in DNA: TGTGCCAGCAGCCCGGGGGGGGAGGGCGTTGAGCAGTTCTTC. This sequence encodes CASSPGGEGVEQFF.

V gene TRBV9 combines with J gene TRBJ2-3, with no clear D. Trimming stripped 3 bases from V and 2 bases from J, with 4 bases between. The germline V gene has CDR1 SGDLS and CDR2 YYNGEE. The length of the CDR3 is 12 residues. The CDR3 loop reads CASSANTDTQYF. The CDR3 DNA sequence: TGTGCCAGCAGCGCCAACACAGATACGCAGTATTTT.